The rows below give T cell receptor beta chains drawn from one sample of a study of shared T cell receptors in the human thymus. Profiling relied on immunoSEQ multiplex PCR, and the TCRdb table lists in-frame clones only, not all of them. The top ten hold around 0.018% of the sample, which has about 380,000 clones, 95% seen once. The material sequenced was thymocytes. The receptors were gathered from a human donor. Each CDR3 is given with its conserved first and last residue. Each record gives: clone size, D gene, CDR3 length, J gene, V gene, CDR3 DNA, CDR3 protein. A D gene is named only where the DNA matches it firmly. Only part of the rows carry a size: once, few, many, or a class if the clone is expanded.

clone_size: once
d_call: TRBD1
cdr3_length: 14
j_call: TRBJ1-2
v_call: TRBV27
cdr3_nt: TGTGCCAGCAGCGGACAGGCGCAAAACTATGGCTACACCTTC
cdr3_aa: CASSGQAQNYGYTF

clone_size: once
d_call: NA
cdr3_length: 11
j_call: TRBJ2-3
v_call: TRBV7-2
cdr3_nt: TGTGCCAGCAGGGGCACAGATACGCAGTATTTT
cdr3_aa: CASRGTDTQYF

clone_size: few
d_call: NA
cdr3_length: 15
j_call: TRBJ1-2
v_call: TRBV5-1
cdr3_nt: TGCGCCAGCAGCCTGGTTACCACAGGGACCTCTGGCTACACCTTC
cdr3_aa: CASSLVTTGTSGYTF

clone_size: once
d_call: TRBD1
cdr3_length: 15
j_call: TRBJ1-1
v_call: TRBV6-5
cdr3_nt: TGTGCCAGCAGTCCCAAGCAGGGGGCGAACACTGAAGCTTTCTTT
cdr3_aa: CASSPKQGANTEAFF

clone_size: NA
d_call: NA
cdr3_length: 16
j_call: TRBJ2-7
v_call: TRBV29-1
cdr3_nt: TGCAGCGTTGAAGATCGGAGACGCAGGGTAGGCTACGAGCAGTACTTC
cdr3_aa: CSVEDRRRRVGYEQYF

clone_size: NA
d_call: NA
cdr3_length: 18
j_call: TRBJ2-3
v_call: TRBV4-2
cdr3_nt: TGTGCCAGCAGCCAAGATCGAGGTAGCGGCCATAGCACAGATACGCAGTATTTT
cdr3_aa: CASSQDRGSGHSTDTQYF

clone_size: once
d_call: NA
cdr3_length: 15
j_call: TRBJ2-1
v_call: TRBV7-3
cdr3_nt: TGTGCCAGCAGCGTAACGGTCAACTCCTACAATGAGCAGTTCTTC
cdr3_aa: CASSVTVNSYNEQFF

clone_size: NA
d_call: TRBD2
cdr3_length: 15
j_call: TRBJ2-7
v_call: TRBV30
cdr3_nt: TGTGCCTGGAGTGTACGAGCGGGAGATAACTACGAGCAGTACTTC
cdr3_aa: CAWSVRAGDNYEQYF

clone_size: NA
d_call: NA
cdr3_length: 15
j_call: TRBJ2-5
v_call: TRBV5-4
cdr3_nt: TGTGCCAGCAGCTTAACGAGCGGCCGCCAAGAGACCCAGTACTTC
cdr3_aa: CASSLTSGRQETQYF

clone_size: few
d_call: TRBD1
cdr3_length: 12
j_call: TRBJ2-7
v_call: TRBV19
cdr3_nt: TGTGCCAGTAGTGATCGACAGGGCGAGCAGTACTTC
cdr3_aa: CASSDRQGEQYF

clone_size: NA
d_call: NA
cdr3_length: 15
j_call: TRBJ2-1
v_call: TRBV27
cdr3_nt: TGTGCCAGCAACCGTGGACAAAGGGCCTACAATGAGCAGTTCTTC
cdr3_aa: CASNRGQRAYNEQFF

clone_size: NA
d_call: NA
cdr3_length: 18
j_call: TRBJ2-3
v_call: TRBV7-6
cdr3_nt: TGTGCCAGCAGCCTATTTACTGAGGGTGTTGAAGGCACAGATACGCAGTATTTT
cdr3_aa: CASSLFTEGVEGTDTQYF

clone_size: NA
d_call: TRBD2
cdr3_length: 18
j_call: TRBJ2-3
v_call: TRBV30
cdr3_nt: TGTGCCTGGAGTGTAAAGCGGGGTTATCGCGGGAGATCAGATACGCAGTATTTT
cdr3_aa: CAWSVKRGYRGRSDTQYF

clone_size: NA
d_call: TRBD2
cdr3_length: 21
j_call: TRBJ2-3
v_call: TRBV27
cdr3_nt: TGTGCCAGCAGCCAGACTAGCGGGAGCCCGATGCGATATTCTCGCACAGATACGCAGTATTTT
cdr3_aa: CASSQTSGSPMRYSRTDTQYF

clone_size: NA
d_call: TRBD2
cdr3_length: 14
j_call: TRBJ2-1
v_call: TRBV11-3
cdr3_nt: TGTGCCAGCAGCCCAGCGGGAGTTTACTATGAGCAGTTCTTC
cdr3_aa: CASSPAGVYYEQFF

clone_size: NA
d_call: NA
cdr3_length: 16
j_call: TRBJ2-3
v_call: TRBV7-8
cdr3_nt: TGTGCCAGCAGCTTTTCTTCTAGCGACTCCACAGATACGCAGTATTTT
cdr3_aa: CASSFSSSDSTDTQYF

clone_size: NA
d_call: NA
cdr3_length: 13
j_call: TRBJ2-3
v_call: TRBV14
cdr3_nt: TGTGCCAGCAGCCCGGGCTGGTCAGATACGCAGTATTTT
cdr3_aa: CASSPGWSDTQYF

clone_size: NA
d_call: TRBD1
cdr3_length: 20
j_call: TRBJ2-1
v_call: TRBV27
cdr3_nt: TGTGCCAGCAGTTCTACCACCTCCGGGACAGGGGACGAAGGTAGCAATGAGCAGTTCTTC
cdr3_aa: CASSSTTSGTGDEGSNEQFF

clone_size: NA
d_call: NA
cdr3_length: 14
j_call: TRBJ2-5
v_call: TRBV10-3
cdr3_nt: TGTGCCATCAGTGAGTCGGGGGGGCCCACGACCCAGTACTTC
cdr3_aa: CAISESGGPTTQYF

clone_size: NA
d_call: NA
cdr3_length: 16
j_call: TRBJ1-2
v_call: TRBV7-2
cdr3_nt: TGTGCCAGCAGCTTAGACGGGGGACTCGGGTCGGGAGGCTACACCTTC
cdr3_aa: CASSLDGGLGSGGYTF

clone_size: NA
d_call: TRBD1
cdr3_length: 14
j_call: TRBJ1-2
v_call: TRBV27
cdr3_nt: TGTGCCAGCACCTCGGACAGGGAGAGAGATGGCTACACCTTC
cdr3_aa: CASTSDRERDGYTF

clone_size: NA
d_call: TRBD2
cdr3_length: 19
j_call: TRBJ2-1
v_call: TRBV7-9
cdr3_nt: TGTGCCAGCAGCTTAGGGCGATGGGGGGCTAGCGGGAACTACAATGAGCAGTTCTTC
cdr3_aa: CASSLGRWGASGNYNEQFF

clone_size: NA
d_call: NA
cdr3_length: 11
j_call: TRBJ2-3
v_call: TRBV20-1
cdr3_nt: TGCAGTGCTAGTCTCGGGGGTACGCAGTATTTT
cdr3_aa: CSASLGGTQYF

clone_size: NA
d_call: NA
cdr3_length: 22
j_call: TRBJ1-5
v_call: TRBV28
cdr3_nt: TGTGCCAGCAGTTCGGTCGGTTCCCCTTATTCCCGGGACGGCCTTCTTAATCAGCCCCAGCATTTT
cdr3_aa: CASSSVGSPYSRDGLLNQPQHF

clone_size: NA
d_call: TRBD1
cdr3_length: 14
j_call: TRBJ2-1
v_call: TRBV29-1
cdr3_nt: TGCAGCGTTGAGAGGGACAGGGGAGCCAATGAGCAGTTCTTC
cdr3_aa: CSVERDRGANEQFF

clone_size: NA
d_call: TRBD1
cdr3_length: 15
j_call: TRBJ2-1
v_call: TRBV7-9
cdr3_nt: TGTGCCAGCAGCTCACGCGACAGGGGGGGGCGTGAGCAGTTCTTC
cdr3_aa: CASSSRDRGGREQFF

clone_size: NA
d_call: NA
cdr3_length: 15
j_call: TRBJ2-5
v_call: TRBV5-1
cdr3_nt: TGCGCCAGCAGCTCCCGGGGCACGTACCAAGAGACCCAGTACTTC
cdr3_aa: CASSSRGTYQETQYF

clone_size: NA
d_call: NA
cdr3_length: 12
j_call: TRBJ2-7
v_call: TRBV6-1
cdr3_nt: TGTGCCAGCAGTGAAGGATGCTACGAGCAGTACTTC
cdr3_aa: CASSEGCYEQYF

clone_size: NA
d_call: TRBD1
cdr3_length: 17
j_call: TRBJ1-5
v_call: TRBV19
cdr3_nt: TGTGCCAGTAGTATGGGGACAGGGGGATATAGCAATCAGCCCCAGCATTTT
cdr3_aa: CASSMGTGGYSNQPQHF

clone_size: NA
d_call: NA
cdr3_length: 12
j_call: TRBJ2-5
v_call: TRBV28
cdr3_nt: TGTGCCAGCAGTTTCAGCAAAGAGACCCAGTACTTC
cdr3_aa: CASSFSKETQYF

clone_size: NA
d_call: NA
cdr3_length: 16
j_call: TRBJ2-5
v_call: TRBV14
cdr3_nt: TGTGCCAGCAGCCGAAGGGAACGGAACCTCCAAGAGACCCAGTACTTC
cdr3_aa: CASSRRERNLQETQYF

clone_size: NA
d_call: NA
cdr3_length: 11
j_call: TRBJ1-1
v_call: TRBV29-1
cdr3_nt: TGCAGCGCTGGGGGGGACACTGAAGCTTTCTTT
cdr3_aa: CSAGGDTEAFF

clone_size: NA
d_call: NA
cdr3_length: 13
j_call: TRBJ2-7
v_call: TRBV29-1
cdr3_nt: TGCAGCGTTGGGCACAAACAGACTAGCGAGCAGTACTTC
cdr3_aa: CSVGHKQTSEQYF

clone_size: NA
d_call: TRBD2
cdr3_length: 17
j_call: TRBJ2-3
v_call: TRBV5-6
cdr3_nt: TGTGCCAGCAGCTTCTGGACTAGCGGGAGGTTCACAGATACGCAGTATTTT
cdr3_aa: CASSFWTSGRFTDTQYF

clone_size: once
d_call: NA
cdr3_length: 14
j_call: TRBJ1-2
v_call: TRBV27
cdr3_nt: TGTGCCAGCAGTGAACAGGGACGTGACTATGGCTACACCTTC
cdr3_aa: CASSEQGRDYGYTF

clone_size: NA
d_call: NA
cdr3_length: 14
j_call: TRBJ2-5
v_call: TRBV5-6
cdr3_nt: TGTGCCAGCATGCCGGGGACGGGCGGAGAGACCCAGTACTTC
cdr3_aa: CASMPGTGGETQYF

clone_size: NA
d_call: TRBD2
cdr3_length: 18
j_call: TRBJ2-5
v_call: TRBV4-1
cdr3_nt: TGCGCCAGCAGCCAAGAAGGGGCTAGCGGGAGGGACGGGGAGACCCAGTACTTC
cdr3_aa: CASSQEGASGRDGETQYF

clone_size: once
d_call: TRBD2
cdr3_length: 19
j_call: TRBJ2-3
v_call: TRBV2
cdr3_nt: TGTGCCAGCACCCCGGAGGGACTAGCGGGCCAGCCCAGCACAGATACGCAGTATTTT
cdr3_aa: CASTPEGLAGQPSTDTQYF

clone_size: once
d_call: NA
cdr3_length: 14
j_call: TRBJ1-2
v_call: TRBV30
cdr3_nt: TGTGCCTGGACCAGCAGAAGGCAAAACTATGGCTACACCTTC
cdr3_aa: CAWTSRRQNYGYTF

clone_size: NA
d_call: NA
cdr3_length: 16
j_call: TRBJ1-5
v_call: TRBV28
cdr3_nt: TGTGCCAGCACCCCCCAGGGCGTTGGAAACAATCAGCCCCAGCATTTT
cdr3_aa: CASTPQGVGNNQPQHF

clone_size: NA
d_call: TRBD1
cdr3_length: 16
j_call: TRBJ2-7
v_call: TRBV6-1
cdr3_nt: TGTGCCAGCAGTGAAGTGGGTACAGGGGGCCTCTACGAGCAGTACTTC
cdr3_aa: CASSEVGTGGLYEQYF

clone_size: once
d_call: NA
cdr3_length: 20
j_call: TRBJ2-1
v_call: TRBV28
cdr3_nt: TGTGCCAGCAGTTTATCCCCCTGGGCTAGCAGAAGGAGCTCCTACAATGAGCAGTTCTTC
cdr3_aa: CASSLSPWASRRSSYNEQFF

clone_size: NA
d_call: NA
cdr3_length: 15
j_call: TRBJ2-3
v_call: TRBV10-1
cdr3_nt: TGCGCCAGCAGTGAGTTAGTAGCGTCCACAGATACGCAGTATTTT
cdr3_aa: CASSELVASTDTQYF

clone_size: few
d_call: NA
cdr3_length: 12
j_call: TRBJ1-1
v_call: TRBV29-1
cdr3_nt: TGCAGCGTTGAAGGAGTGAACACTGAAGCTTTCTTT
cdr3_aa: CSVEGVNTEAFF

clone_size: NA
d_call: NA
cdr3_length: 13
j_call: TRBJ1-5
v_call: TRBV15
cdr3_nt: TGTGCCACCTGTCCGAATAGCAATCAGCCCCAGCATTTT
cdr3_aa: CATCPNSNQPQHF

clone_size: NA
d_call: NA
cdr3_length: 15
j_call: TRBJ2-7
v_call: TRBV18
cdr3_nt: TGTGCCAGCTCACCGGGACCTAAGAGCTCCTACGAGCAGTACTTC
cdr3_aa: CASSPGPKSSYEQYF

clone_size: once
d_call: NA
cdr3_length: 17
j_call: TRBJ1-2
v_call: TRBV10-3
cdr3_nt: TGTGCCATCATTCTCGTCCCCGGACCCCCACCCAACTATGGCTACACCTTC
cdr3_aa: CAIILVPGPPPNYGYTF

clone_size: once
d_call: NA
cdr3_length: 20
j_call: TRBJ2-7
v_call: TRBV2
cdr3_nt: TGTGCCAGCACCGAAGACGACAGGGGATGGCCTAGCGGGAACACACCCGAGCAGTACTTC
cdr3_aa: CASTEDDRGWPSGNTPEQYF

clone_size: NA
d_call: NA
cdr3_length: 16
j_call: TRBJ1-4
v_call: TRBV5-5
cdr3_nt: TGTGCCAGCAGCTTGTTCGTGCGGGACAAAAATGAAAAACTGTTTTTT
cdr3_aa: CASSLFVRDKNEKLFF

clone_size: NA
d_call: TRBD2
cdr3_length: 16
j_call: TRBJ2-7
v_call: TRBV19
cdr3_nt: TGTGCCACCGGGACTAGCGGGTATCGCGCTTTCTACGAGCAGTACTTC
cdr3_aa: CATGTSGYRAFYEQYF

clone_size: NA
d_call: NA
cdr3_length: 15
j_call: TRBJ1-3
v_call: TRBV11-2
cdr3_nt: TGTGCCAGCAGCTTGGGTTCGGGCTCTGGAAACACCATATATTTT
cdr3_aa: CASSLGSGSGNTIYF

clone_size: NA
d_call: NA
cdr3_length: 14
j_call: TRBJ1-2
v_call: TRBV28
cdr3_nt: TGTGCCAGCAGTTTTGTAAGTGCCCCCTATGGCTACACCTTC
cdr3_aa: CASSFVSAPYGYTF

clone_size: NA
d_call: NA
cdr3_length: 16
j_call: TRBJ2-1
v_call: TRBV6-5
cdr3_nt: TGTGCCAGCAGTTTCTCCGGGCTAAGCTCCTACAATGAGCAGTTCTTC
cdr3_aa: CASSFSGLSSYNEQFF

clone_size: NA
d_call: TRBD1
cdr3_length: 15
j_call: TRBJ1-2
v_call: TRBV27
cdr3_nt: TGTGCCAGCAGTCCCGGATCGAAGGGGGCTAATGGCTACACCTTC
cdr3_aa: CASSPGSKGANGYTF

clone_size: NA
d_call: NA
cdr3_length: 19
j_call: TRBJ2-5
v_call: TRBV21-1
cdr3_nt: TGTGCCAGCAGCAAAGTGCCGCCTTGGGTAGGGGGAGGCAAGGAGACCCAGTACTTC
cdr3_aa: CASSKVPPWVGGGKETQYF

clone_size: once
d_call: NA
cdr3_length: 18
j_call: TRBJ2-7
v_call: TRBV7-9
cdr3_nt: TGTGCCAGCAGCTTCGGTCAAGTTGGCAGGGCGATCTCCTACGAGCAGTACTTC
cdr3_aa: CASSFGQVGRAISYEQYF